The 5 T cell receptor beta chains below were found in one sample sequenced in a study of a mutant IDH1 vaccine in newly diagnosed glioma. Some clones are missing from TCRdb's copy, which holds only in-frame ones; the method was immunoSEQ multiplex PCR. The table records over 35,000 clones, roughly 90% of them present only once. Time point of the sample: week 5, during vaccination. In the vaccine, a single dose held 300 ug of the mutant IDH1 20-mer peptide, along with topical imiquimod. Their antigen targets remain unknown. This specimen was PBMCs, taken from a glioma patient whose treatment included an IDH1 peptide vaccine. The receptors derive from a man aged 50-59 years with glioma.

V usage is TRBV11-2 and J usage is TRBJ1-1; D remains ambiguous. Germline V gene data show CDR1 as SGHAT and CDR2 as FQNNGV. Trimming took off 3 bases at V and 1 base at J, with 9 bases between the two ends. The CDR3 consists of 14 residues. In DNA, the CDR3 is TGTGCCAGCAGCTTGTCCGCGGGGAACACTGAAGCTTTCTTT. This encodes CASSLSAGNTEAFF.

CDR3 region: CSARQGSSGNTIYF. The CDR3 nucleotides are TGCAGCGCGCGACAGGGGAGCTCTGGAAACACCATATATTTT. This chain uses TRBV29-1 with TRBJ1-3, with 8 bases fitting TRBD1. The CDR3 runs to 14 residues. CDR1 and CDR2 (germline): SQVTM, ANQGSEA. Trimming took 7 bases from V and 0 from J; bases not matched to a gene: 5.

The chain is built from TRBV4-2 and TRBJ1-1; no definite D call. CDR1 and CDR2 (germline): LGHNA, YNFKEQ. V lost 1 base and J 3 bases, leaving 12 bases between the germline ends. The CDR3 has 15 residues. The CDR3 DNA reads TGTGCCAGCAGCCAAGTTCGCGGCGCGGACACTGAAGCTTTCTTT. Protein product: CASSQVRGADTEAFF.

V and J are TRBV7-2 and TRBJ1-4; D ambiguous. The CDR3 is 16 residues long. Trimming stripped 2 bases from V and 4 bases from J, with 14 bases between. Germline assignment: CDR1 SGHTA and CDR2 FQGNSA. The CDR3 spells CASSLIYSVFNEKLFF. CDR3 coding DNA: TGTGCCAGCAGCTTAATTTACAGCGTCTTTAATGAAAAACTGTTTTTT.

This sequence joins TRBV6-6 and TRBJ2-7, with D possibly matching TRBD1 (6 bases). Germline-derived CDR1 and CDR2 are MNHNY and SVGAGI (reference sequence). This CDR3 is 15 amino acids long. Trimming took off 2 bases at V and 2 bases at J, with 13 bases between the two ends. The CDR3 protein is CASSYLRQATYEQYF. As DNA, the CDR3 is TGTGCCAGCAGTTACCTCCGACAGGCCACCTACGAGCAGTACTTC.